The next 5 T cell receptor beta chains were all read from a single sample in a study of blood T cells in healthy people across ages. PCR was performed a second time for about 7 to 11 cycles using a sample-barcoded 5' primer and a J-beta primer mix. One entry per CDR3 protein, called by TCRdb with MiXCR from the 5' RACE reads. This table holds around 650,000 distinct CDR3 sequences, around 41% found once. Source material: blood. The source of these receptors is an elderly man in good health.

CDR3 sequence: CSARLSVGRSGANVLTF. The CDR3 DNA sequence: TGCAGTGCTAGGTTGTCAGTGGGGCGCTCTGGGGCCAACGTCCTGACTTTC. This rearrangement joins TRBV20-1 to TRBJ2-6; tentatively, D is TRBD1 (5 bases). There are 17 residues in the CDR3. V was shortened by 3 bases and J by 0 bases, with 15 bases between the two germline ends. Germline values: CDR1 DFQATT, CDR2 SNEGSKA (reference sequence).

This clonotype showed up just a few times. The chain joins TRBV4-3 to TRBJ2-2; possibly TRBD1 for D (5 bases). Germline values: CDR1 LGHNA, CDR2 YSLEER. V dropped 4 bases and J dropped 4 bases, with 7 bases sitting between them. The CDR3 length is 13 residues. CDR3: CASSPTGTGELFF. CDR3 in DNA: TGCGCCAGCAGCCCCACAGGCACCGGGGAGCTGTTTTTT.

This clonotype has only a few counts. This sequence joins TRBV29-1 and TRBJ2-5; unclear D gene. Trimming removed 3 bases at V and 5 bases at J, with 10 bases between. The CDR3 consists of 12 residues. Germline CDR1 and CDR2: SQVTM and ANQGSEA. CDR3 bases: TGCAGCGTTGACAAGGGCCGGGAGACCCAGTACTTC. The encoded protein is CSVDKGRETQYF.

The chain employs TRBV20-1 and TRBJ2-1; D remains unclear. The DNA end is a closer match to TRBJ2-7, so the J assignment may be wrong. Germline V gene data show CDR1 as DFQATT and CDR2 as SNEGSKA (reference sequence). The CDR3 is 13 residues long. The CDR3 DNA is TGCAGTCCCGCCGCAGCACCCTCCTACGAGCAGTACTTC. It codes for CSPAAAPSYEQYF.

The chain employs TRBV7-2 and TRBJ1-1; 11 bases fit TRBD1. CDR3 length: 16 residues. Germline V gene sequence: CDR1 SGHTA, CDR2 FQGNSA. V shed 5 bases and J 3 bases; nucleotides not matched to a gene: 8. CDR3 region: CASSPGQGAPYTEAFF. In nucleotides, the CDR3 is TGTGCCAGCAGCCCAGGACAGGGGGCGCCTTACACTGAAGCTTTCTTT.